This TCR beta chain was identified during a study of OX40 agonist ivuxolimab in advanced cancers. In the study overall: Ivuxolimab is a fully human IgG2 antibody that activates OX40 (CD134). Head and neck, renal cell, melanoma or hepatocellular carcinoma were the cancers that dose-escalation patients had. Study findings and constraints: Clonal expansion from baseline to week 6 occurred in both CD4+ and CD8+ T cells. More expanded clones were seen, on average, in CD8+ T cells than in CD4+.

About this clone itself: Antigen unknown.

This CDR3 contains 12 residues. Germline V gene data show CDR1 as MRHNA and CDR2 as SNTAGT. Trimming stripped 10 bases from V and 0 bases from J, with 7 bases between. This table comes from immunoSEQ multiplex PCR, and its TCRdb copy is limited to in-frame clones, with some not included. The sample contains 55,000 to 80,000 clones, roughly 87% of which appear only once. The V gene is TRBV6-4, the J gene TRBJ2-1; D gene ambiguous. Sample: CD4+ or CD8+ T cells sorted from blood, taken in a trial of the OX40 agonist ivuxolimab. The TCR comes from an adult with an advanced solid tumor such as melanoma, head and neck, liver or kidney cancer. CDR3 loop: CATRSSYNEQFF. In DNA, the CDR3 is TGTGCCACCCGGAGCTCCTACAATGAGCAGTTCTTC.